The T cell receptor (beta chain) under discussion was sequenced for a study of CD8 T cells in Susac syndrome. The authors reverse transcribed roughly 0.5 to 1 ug RNA with random hexamers. A single record per CDR3 protein comes from TCRdb applying MiXCR to the immunoSEQ multiplex PCR reads. Found here are approximately 170,000 distinct CDR3 sequences, roughly 94% of them singletons; the top ten hold roughly 0.08%. TEMRA cells underwent FACS enrichment and CD8+ and CD4+ T cells underwent negative isolation. The CDR3 extends over 15 amino acids. V was trimmed by 4 bases and J by 1 base, leaving 13 bases between them.

The receptor was isolated from a human donor in good health. This chain connects TRBV23-1 to TRBJ1-1; D is ambiguous. TRBV23-1 is treated as an ORF (open reading frame) with a function not yet certain. The sample consisted of CD4+ T cells from PBMCs. DNA of the CDR3: TGCGCCAGCAGTCCTCCGGAGACGGGGAACACTGAAGCTTTCTTT. Translation gives CASSPPETGNTEAFF.